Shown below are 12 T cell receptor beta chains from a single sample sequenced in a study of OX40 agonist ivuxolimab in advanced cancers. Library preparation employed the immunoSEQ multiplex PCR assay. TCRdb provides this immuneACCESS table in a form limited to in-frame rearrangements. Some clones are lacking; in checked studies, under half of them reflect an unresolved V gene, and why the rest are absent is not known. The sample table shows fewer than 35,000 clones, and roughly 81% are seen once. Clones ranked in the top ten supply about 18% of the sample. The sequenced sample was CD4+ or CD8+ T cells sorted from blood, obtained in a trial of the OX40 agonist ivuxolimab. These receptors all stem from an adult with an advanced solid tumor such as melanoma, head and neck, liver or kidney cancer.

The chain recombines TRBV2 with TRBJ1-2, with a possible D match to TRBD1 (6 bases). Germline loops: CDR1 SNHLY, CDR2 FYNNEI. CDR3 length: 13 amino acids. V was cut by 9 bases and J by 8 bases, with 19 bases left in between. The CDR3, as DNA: TGTGCCAGTCACAGGGTTCCCGAGGAAGGCTACACCTTC. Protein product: CASHRVPEEGYTF.

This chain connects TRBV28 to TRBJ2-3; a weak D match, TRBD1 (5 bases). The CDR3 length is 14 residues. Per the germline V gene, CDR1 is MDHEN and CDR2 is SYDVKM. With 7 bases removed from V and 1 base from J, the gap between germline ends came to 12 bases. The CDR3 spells CASNWGRGTDTQYF. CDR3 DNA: TGTGCCAGCAATTGGGGCCGAGGCACAGATACGCAGTATTTT.

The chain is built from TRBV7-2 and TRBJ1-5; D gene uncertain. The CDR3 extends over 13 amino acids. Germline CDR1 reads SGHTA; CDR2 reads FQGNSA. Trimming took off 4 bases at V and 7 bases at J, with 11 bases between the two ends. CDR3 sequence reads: CASSYLDDQPQHF. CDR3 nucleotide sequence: TGTGCCAGCAGCTACCTGGATGACCAGCCCCAGCATTTT.

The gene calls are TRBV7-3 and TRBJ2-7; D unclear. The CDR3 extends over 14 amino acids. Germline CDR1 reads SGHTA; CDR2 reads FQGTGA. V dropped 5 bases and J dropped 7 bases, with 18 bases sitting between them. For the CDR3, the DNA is TGTGCCAGCAGCCCTTTGGCGGATCCTTTGGAGCAGTACTTC. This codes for CASSPLADPLEQYF. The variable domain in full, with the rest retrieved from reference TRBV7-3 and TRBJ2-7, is GAGVSQTPSNKVTEKGKYVELRCDPISGHTALYWYRQSLGQGPEFLIYFQGTGAADDSGLPNDRFFAVRPEGSVSTLKIQRTERGDSAVYLCASSPLADPLEQYFGPGTRLTVT.

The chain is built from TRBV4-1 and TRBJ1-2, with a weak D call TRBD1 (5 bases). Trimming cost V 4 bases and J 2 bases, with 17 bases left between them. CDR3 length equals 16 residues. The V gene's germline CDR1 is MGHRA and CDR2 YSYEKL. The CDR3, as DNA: TGCGCCAGCAGCCTTACTCGGGACTCAAGGAACTATGGCTACACCTTC. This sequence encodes CASSLTRDSRNYGYTF.

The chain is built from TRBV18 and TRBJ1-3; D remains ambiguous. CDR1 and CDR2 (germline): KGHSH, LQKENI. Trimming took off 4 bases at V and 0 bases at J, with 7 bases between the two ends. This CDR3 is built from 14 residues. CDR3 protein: CASSRHSSGNTIYF. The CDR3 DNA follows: TGTGCCAGCTCACGCCACAGCTCTGGAAACACCATATATTTT.

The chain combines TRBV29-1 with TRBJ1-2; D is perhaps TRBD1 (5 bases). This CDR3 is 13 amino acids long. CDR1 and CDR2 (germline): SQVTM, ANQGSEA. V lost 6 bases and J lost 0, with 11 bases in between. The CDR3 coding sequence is TGCAGCGTCCAGACAGCGTCTAACTATGGCTACACCTTC. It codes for CSVQTASNYGYTF.

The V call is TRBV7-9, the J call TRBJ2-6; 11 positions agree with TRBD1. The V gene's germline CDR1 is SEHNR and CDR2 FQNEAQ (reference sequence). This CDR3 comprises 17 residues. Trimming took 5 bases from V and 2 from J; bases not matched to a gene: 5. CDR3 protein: CASSLGQGAAGANVLTF. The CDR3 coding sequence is TGTGCCAGCAGCCTAGGACAGGGGGCTGCTGGGGCCAACGTCCTGACTTTC.

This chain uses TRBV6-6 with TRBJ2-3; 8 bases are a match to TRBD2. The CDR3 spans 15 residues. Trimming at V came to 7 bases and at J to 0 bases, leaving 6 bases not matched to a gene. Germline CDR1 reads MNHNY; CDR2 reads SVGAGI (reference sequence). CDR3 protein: CASILSGTSTDTQYF. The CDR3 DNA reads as TGTGCCAGCATCCTTAGCGGGACTAGCACAGATACGCAGTATTTT.

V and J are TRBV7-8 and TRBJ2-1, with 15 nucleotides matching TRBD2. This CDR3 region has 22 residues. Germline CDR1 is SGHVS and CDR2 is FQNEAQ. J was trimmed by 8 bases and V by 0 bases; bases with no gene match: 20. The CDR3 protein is CASSLARLGTSGRKGTRDEQFF. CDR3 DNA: TGTGCCAGCAGCTTAGCGAGGTTGGGGACTAGCGGGAGGAAAGGGACTAGGGATGAGCAGTTCTTC.

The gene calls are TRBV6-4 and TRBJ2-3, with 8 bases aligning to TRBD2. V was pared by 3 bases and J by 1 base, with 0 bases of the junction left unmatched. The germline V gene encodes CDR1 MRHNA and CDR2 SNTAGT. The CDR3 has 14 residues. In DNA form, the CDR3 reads TGTGCCAGCAGTGAAGCGGGGGGCACAGATACGCAGTATTTT. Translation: CASSEAGGTDTQYF.

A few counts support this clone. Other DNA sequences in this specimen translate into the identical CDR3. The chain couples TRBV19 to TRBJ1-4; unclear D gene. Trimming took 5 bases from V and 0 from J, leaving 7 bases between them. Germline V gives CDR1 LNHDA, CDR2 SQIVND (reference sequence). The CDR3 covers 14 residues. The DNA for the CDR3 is TGTGCCAGTAGTCCGGGCGCAACTAATGAAAAACTGTTTTTT. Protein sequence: CASSPGATNEKLFF.